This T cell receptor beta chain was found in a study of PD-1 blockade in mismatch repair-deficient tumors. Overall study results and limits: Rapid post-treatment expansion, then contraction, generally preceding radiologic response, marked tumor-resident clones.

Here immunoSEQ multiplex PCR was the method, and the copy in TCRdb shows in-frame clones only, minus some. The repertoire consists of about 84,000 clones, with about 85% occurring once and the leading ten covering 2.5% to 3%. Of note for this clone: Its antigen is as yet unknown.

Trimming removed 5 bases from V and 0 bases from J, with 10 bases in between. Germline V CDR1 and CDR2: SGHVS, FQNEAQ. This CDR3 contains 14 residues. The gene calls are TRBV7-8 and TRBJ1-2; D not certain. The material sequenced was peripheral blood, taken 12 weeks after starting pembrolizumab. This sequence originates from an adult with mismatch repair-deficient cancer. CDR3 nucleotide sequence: TGTGCCAGCAGCAAAGCAGGATCTAACTATGGCTACACCTTC. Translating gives CASSKAGSNYGYTF.